Below, 5 T cell receptor beta chains from the same sample are listed, as sequenced in a study of T cell responses to AZD1222 COVID-19 vaccine listed by TCRdb under 2021. The time point label on this specimen signifies: baseline before first vaccination. The library relied on the immunoSEQ multiplex PCR assay. Drawn from immuneACCESS, this table holds only the in-frame rearrangements with V and J called that TCRdb kept. Clones are partly lost; checked studies trace under half to an unresolved V gene and leave the rest unexplained. The sample profile shows 150,000 to 200,000 clones; 94% of them were found once. Clones ranked in the top ten supply about 0.6% of the sample. The sequencing used peripheral blood, collected on day 0 of AZD1222 vaccination. These receptors were taken from an adult in good health.

The chain recombines TRBV3-1 (or the pseudogene TRBV3-2) with TRBJ2-5; 9 positions agree with TRBD2. J lost 1 base, V lost 5 bases, and 2 bases had no gene match. Germline V gene data show CDR1 as LGHDT and CDR2 as YNNKEL (reference sequence). The CDR3 is 14 residues long. The CDR3 protein is CASSGTSRQETQYF. CDR3 DNA: TGTGCCAGCAGCGGGACTAGCCGCCAAGAGACCCAGTACTTC.

This rearrangement joins TRBV6-5 to TRBJ1-1; unclear D gene. The CDR3 loop spans 13 amino acids. Germline V gene data show CDR1 as MNHEY and CDR2 as SVGAGI. Trimming shortened V by 6 bases and J by 4 bases, and 12 bases separated the two germline ends. CDR3 DNA sequence: TGTGCCAGCAGGAATTCGGCCCTCACTGAAGCTTTCTTT. This encodes CASRNSALTEAFF.

This clone appeared a few times. The rearrangement joins TRBV5-1 to TRBJ1-1; 7 bases agree with TRBD1. CDR1 is SGHRS, CDR2 YFSETQ, per germline. The CDR3 has 16 residues. V dropped 0 bases and J dropped 4; count of bases not matched to a gene: 9. The DNA of the CDR3 is TGCGCCAGCAGCTTGGAAGGACAGAACAGGGGCACTGAAGCTTTCTTT. Its protein is CASSLEGQNRGTEAFF.

Only a few counts were recorded for this clone. V usage is TRBV6-2 or TRBV6-3 and J usage is TRBJ2-2, with D uncertain. Trimming took 2 bases from V and 7 from J, leaving 8 bases between them. The CDR3 is made up of 13 amino acids. Germline CDR1 is MNHEY and CDR2 is SVGEGT. CDR3 in amino acids: CASSYDEVGELFF. The CDR3 region has the DNA TGTGCCAGCAGTTACGATGAGGTCGGGGAGCTGTTTTTT.

The count of this clone is one. The CDR3 DNA reads as TGTGCCAGCAGTCTCGCGGGAGGGATATCTAAAGAGACCCAGTACTTC. Translated: CASSLAGGISKETQYF. The rearrangement links TRBV25-1 to TRBJ2-5; 9 bases line up with TRBD2. The ends lost 5 bases at V and 3 bases at J; junction bases unmatched: 10. Germline V CDR1 and CDR2: MGHDK, SYGVNS. CDR3 length: 16 residues.